The 19 T cell receptor beta chains presented below share a single source sample, sequenced in a study of CD8+ T cells in alopecia areata. After isolation, RNA underwent reverse transcription to generate cDNA as the sequencing template. Produced via immunoSEQ multiplex PCR; TCRdb's table is partial and in-frame only. The sample has roughly 200,000 clones; 50% to 65% are singletons. Specified treatment: oral pan-JAK inhibitor, 5-10 mg twice daily. Sequenced here: CD8+ T cells sorted from blood, sampled at week 24, from a patient treated with tofacitinib. All receptors come from a human donor with alopecia areata.

This clone was seen only a few times. CDR3 amino acids: CAISPRGQALSEQYF. DNA for the CDR3: TGTGCCATCAGTCCGCGCGGACAGGCTCTATCCGAGCAGTACTTC. The chain couples TRBV10-3 to TRBJ2-7; the match to TRBD1 covers 7 bases. Germline V lookup: CDR1 ENHRY, CDR2 SYGVKD. The J segment lost 6 bases and the V segment lost 5 bases, leaving 13 bases of the junction unmatched. The CDR3 has 15 amino acids.

This clone was recorded once. CDR3 in amino acids: CASSIPRSGANVLTF. In DNA, the CDR3 is TGTGCCAGTAGTATACCTCGCTCTGGGGCCAACGTCCTGACTTTC. The chain uses TRBV19 and TRBJ2-6; D uncertain. The CDR3 consists of 15 residues. The germline V and J ends were trimmed by 2 bases and 0 bases, with 5 bases remaining between them. Germline CDR1 and CDR2: LNHDA and SQIVND (reference sequence).

J is TRBJ2-7 and V is TRBV5-6, with D perhaps assigned TRBD1 or TRBD2 (5 bases each). This CDR3 has 13 residues. Germline CDR1 SGHDT, CDR2 YYEEEE. The V and J ends lost 4 bases and 6 bases respectively, with 14 bases between them. The CDR3 reads CASSLGRLSEQYF. The CDR3 nucleotides read TGTGCCAGCAGCCTGGGACGGCTAAGCGAGCAGTACTTC.

The V and J genes are TRBV6-6 and TRBJ2-5; TRBD2 agrees at 10 bases. The CDR3 loop spans 16 amino acids. V was clipped by 5 bases and J by 5 bases; unmatched bases: 11. Per germline, CDR1 MNHNY and CDR2 SVGAGI (reference sequence). The CDR3 DNA follows: TGTGCCAGCAGTCTTCCTAGCGGGGGCCTAAAGGAGACCCAGTACTTC. Residues: CASSLPSGGLKETQYF.

This clone was observed a handful of times. The V call is TRBV27, the J call TRBJ2-7; 10 nucleotides agree with TRBD2. The CDR3 is made up of 15 amino acids. Germline CDR1 reads MNHEY; CDR2 reads SMNVEV (reference sequence). V dropped 2 bases and J dropped 4; count of bases not matched to a gene: 5. This CDR3 is CASSLTGLAKYEQYF. For the CDR3, the DNA is TGTGCCAGCAGTTTAACGGGACTAGCGAAATACGAGCAGTACTTC.

The V and J genes are TRBV12-5 and TRBJ1-5; possibly TRBD1 for D (5 bases). The CDR3 consists of 14 residues. Germline values: CDR1 LGHNT, CDR2 FRNRAP. V lost 5 bases and J 0 bases, leaving 8 bases between the germline ends. The CDR3 reads CASGPGGSNQPQHF. CDR3 coding DNA: TGTGCTAGTGGTCCCGGGGGTAGCAATCAGCCCCAGCATTTT.

The chain combines TRBV27 with TRBJ1-1, with a tentative D call TRBD1 (6 bases). The CDR3 runs to 16 residues. V gave up 5 bases and J gave up 4 bases, with 20 bases separating them. The germline CDR1 and CDR2 sequences are MNHEY and SMNVEV (reference sequence). The CDR3 loop is CASSPLRQARATEAFF. The CDR3 DNA is TGTGCCAGCAGTCCTCTTCGACAGGCGAGGGCCACTGAAGCTTTCTTT.

V usage is TRBV28 and J usage is TRBJ2-5; tentatively, D is TRBD1 (6 bases). Trimming removed 2 bases from V and 4 bases from J, with 8 bases in between. The length of the CDR3 is 13 residues. Germline CDR1 MDHEN, CDR2 SYDVKM. This chain's CDR3 is CASSLPGAETQYF. CDR3 DNA: TGTGCCAGCAGTTTACCAGGGGCAGAGACCCAGTACTTC.

V usage is TRBV4-3 and J usage is TRBJ1-1; D remains ambiguous. The CDR3 has 13 residues. V was trimmed by 4 bases and J by 7 bases, leaving 13 bases between them. CDR1 is LGHNA and CDR2 is YSLEER in the germline V gene. The CDR3 DNA reads TGCGCCAGCAGCCCGACGCTTTTTAGTGAAGCTTTCTTT. Its translation is CASSPTLFSEAFF.

This chain connects TRBV29-1 to TRBJ1-3; 10 bases map to TRBD1. The junction had 14 bases not matched to a gene; V was cut back by 6 bases and J by 3 bases. The CDR3 loop spans 17 amino acids. Germline lookup yields CDR1 SQVTM and CDR2 ANQGSEA. The CDR3 bases are TGCAGCGTGGAATCTCCCGGGACAGGGGCTAGTGGAAACACCATATATTTT. It yields the protein CSVESPGTGASGNTIYF.

CDR3 loop: CASSFDGGTDTQYF. The CDR3 DNA reads as TGTGCCAGCAGTTTCGACGGGGGCACAGATACGCAGTATTTT. This chain links TRBV27 with TRBJ2-3, with a weak D call TRBD2 (5 bases). Germline loops: CDR1 MNHEY, CDR2 SMNVEV (reference sequence). This CDR3 is 14 amino acids long. The V and J ends lost 3 bases and 1 base respectively, with 8 bases between them.

DNA for the CDR3: TGTGCCAGCAGCACGGGCCCCGAGGGGAACATTCAGTACTTC. Its protein is CASSTGPEGNIQYF. This chain uses TRBV13 with TRBJ2-4, with D possibly being TRBD1 or TRBD2 (5 bases each). The germline V gene encodes CDR1 PRHDT and CDR2 FYEKMQ (reference sequence). V gave up 5 bases and J gave up 7 bases, with 15 bases separating them. The CDR3 covers 14 residues.

This clone was detected a few times. V usage is TRBV15 and J usage is TRBJ2-1; 7 bases line up with TRBD1. The CDR3 consists of 15 residues. V shed 1 base, J shed 4 bases, and the junction held 4 bases outside the gene matches. Germline V gene data show CDR1 as LNHNV and CDR2 as YYDKDF (reference sequence). CDR3 residues: CATSRGQGRYNEQFF. The CDR3 DNA sequence: TGTGCCACCAGCAGAGGACAGGGTCGATACAATGAGCAGTTCTTC.

The rearrangement uses TRBV2 and TRBJ1-1; D is ambiguous. The CDR3 has 14 residues. CDR1 is SNHLY and CDR2 is FYNNEI in the germline V gene. V gave up 7 bases and J gave up 0 bases, with 12 bases separating them. In nucleotides, the CDR3 is TGTGCCAGCAAGGGTAGCGGATTGAACACTGAAGCTTTCTTT. It codes for CASKGSGLNTEAFF.

A note on this clone: The sample has other DNA sequences that encode this CDR3 too. The J gene is TRBJ1-5, the V gene TRBV4-3; 8 nucleotides match TRBD1. Germline lookup yields CDR1 LGHNA and CDR2 YSLEER. This CDR3 is 14 amino acids long. J was trimmed by 4 bases and V by 1 base; bases with no gene match: 0. The CDR3 nucleotides are TGCGCCAGCAGCCAAGGGACAGGGAATCAGCCCCAGCATTTT. This codes for CASSQGTGNQPQHF.

V gene TRBV4-3 combines with J gene TRBJ2-5, with a possible D match to TRBD2 (6 bases). Per the germline V gene, CDR1 is LGHNA and CDR2 is YSLEER. Trimming left V 1 base short and J 3 bases short, with 9 bases between. This CDR3 is 14 amino acids long. The CDR3 sequence is CASSQGTSKETQYF. The DNA of the CDR3 is TGCGCCAGCAGCCAAGGAACTAGCAAAGAGACCCAGTACTTC.

The CDR3 sequence: CASKLGSEGGQETQYF. CDR3 bases: TGTGCCAGCAAACTAGGTTCAGAGGGGGGTCAAGAGACCCAGTACTTC. The chain is built from TRBV25-1 and TRBJ2-5; possibly TRBD1 or TRBD2 for D (6 bases each). CDR1 is MGHDK and CDR2 is SYGVNS in the germline V gene. V was cut by 7 bases and J by 2 bases, with 20 bases left in between. This CDR3 is 16 amino acids long.

This sequence joins TRBV4-3 and TRBJ1-1, with 7 nucleotides matching TRBD1. The CDR3 is 13 amino acids. Germline lookup yields CDR1 LGHNA and CDR2 YSLEER. V dropped 4 bases and J dropped 4; count of bases not matched to a gene: 3. The DNA for the CDR3 is TGCGCCAGCAGCCCCACAGGGGCCACTGAAGCTTTCTTT. Protein product: CASSPTGATEAFF.

This chain links TRBV30 with TRBJ2-3; D is undetermined. Trimming left V 8 bases short and J 7 bases short, with 16 bases between. The CDR3 has 12 amino acids. The germline gives CDR1 GTSNPN, CDR2 SVGIG (reference sequence). CDR3 sequence (DNA): TGTGCCCAGGACGAAGGGTTGAATACGCAGTATTTT. This translates into CAQDEGLNTQYF.